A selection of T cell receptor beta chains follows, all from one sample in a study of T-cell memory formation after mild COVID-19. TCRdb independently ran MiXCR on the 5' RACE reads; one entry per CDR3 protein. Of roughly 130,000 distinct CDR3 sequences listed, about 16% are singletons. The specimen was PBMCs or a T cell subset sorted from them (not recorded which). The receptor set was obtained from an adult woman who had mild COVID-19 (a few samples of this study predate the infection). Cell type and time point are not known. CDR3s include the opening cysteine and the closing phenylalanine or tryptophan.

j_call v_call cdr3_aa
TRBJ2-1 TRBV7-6 CASSLGGQGAMDEQFF
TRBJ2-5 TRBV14 CASSQRVRTQETQYF
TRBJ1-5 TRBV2 CASSEDRGLEGHF
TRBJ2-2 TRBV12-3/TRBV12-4 CASSLIPARGTGELFF
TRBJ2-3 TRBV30 CAWSVQGGTDTQYF
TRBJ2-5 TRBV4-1 CASSQVDLIPTSLETQYF
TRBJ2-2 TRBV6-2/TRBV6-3 CASSRRLAYGELFF
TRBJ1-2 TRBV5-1 CASSPGQGILLYGYTF
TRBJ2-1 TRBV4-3 CASSQAFNEQFF
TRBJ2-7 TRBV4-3 CASSQANTPYEQYF
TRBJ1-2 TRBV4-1 CASSQVGTDYGYTF
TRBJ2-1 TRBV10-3 CAIPGGEGASNEQFF
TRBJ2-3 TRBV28 CASTSLAGGLADTQYF
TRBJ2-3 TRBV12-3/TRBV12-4 CASSWADTQYF
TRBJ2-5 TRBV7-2 CASSLSSSQETQYF
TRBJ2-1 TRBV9 CASSVAGLAGTNEQFF
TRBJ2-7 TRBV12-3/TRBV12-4 CASSLGLAGFYEQYF
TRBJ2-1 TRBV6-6 CASCLYDSSYNEQFF
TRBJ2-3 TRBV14 CASSQLAFTDTQYF
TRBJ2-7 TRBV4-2 CASSQDRSPAWQYF
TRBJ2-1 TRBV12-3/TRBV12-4 CASNLAGGFGSYNEQFF
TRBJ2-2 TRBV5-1 CASSLELGDPGTGGDTGELFF
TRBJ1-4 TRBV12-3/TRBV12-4 CASSPIVFTTNEKLFF
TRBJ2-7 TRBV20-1 CSARDEAGREYF
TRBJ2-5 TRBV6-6 CASSYSGGLGSKETQYF
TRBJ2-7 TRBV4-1 CASSRERGDTYEQYF
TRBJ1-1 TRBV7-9 CASSFGATEAFF
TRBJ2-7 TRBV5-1 CASSIDREYEQYF